This T cell receptor (beta chain) stems from a study of blood T cell repertoires in COVID-19. Turning to the study itself: Acute and convalescent COVID-19 samples came from the United States, Italy and Spain.

Data came from immunoSEQ multiplex PCR; TCRdb stores just in-frame clones and leaves some out. This sample yields under 90,000 clones, of which roughly 83% are seen a single time; roughly 41% belongs to the top ten. This CDR3 has 16 amino acids. Trimming stripped 0 bases from V and 8 bases from J, with 20 bases between. CDR1 is SGDLS and CDR2 is YYNGEE in the germline V gene. Sample: peripheral blood. This sequence joins TRBV9 and TRBJ1-2, with a tentative D call TRBD1 (5 bases). The sequence was obtained from an elderly man with acute or convalescent COVID-19. CDR3 sequence: CASSVESTSAWGGYTF. The DNA of the CDR3 is TGTGCCAGCAGCGTAGAATCGACGTCGGCTTGGGGCGGCTACACCTTC. Based on the CDR3 plus reference TRBV9 and TRBJ1-2, the full variable domain is DSGVTQTPKHLITATGQRVTLRCSPRSGDLSVYWYQQSLDQGLQFLIQYYNGEERAKGNILERFSAQQFPDLHSELNLSSLELGDSALYFCASSVESTSAWGGYTFGSGTRLTVV.